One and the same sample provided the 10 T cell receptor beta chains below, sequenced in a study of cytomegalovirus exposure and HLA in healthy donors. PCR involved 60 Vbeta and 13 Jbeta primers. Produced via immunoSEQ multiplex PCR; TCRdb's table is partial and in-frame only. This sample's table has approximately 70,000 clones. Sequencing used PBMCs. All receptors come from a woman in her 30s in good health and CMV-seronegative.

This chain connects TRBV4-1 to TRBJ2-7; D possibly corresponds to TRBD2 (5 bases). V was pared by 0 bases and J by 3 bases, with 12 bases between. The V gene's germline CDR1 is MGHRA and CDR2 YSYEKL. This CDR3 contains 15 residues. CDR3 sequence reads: CASSQDAGRNYEQYF. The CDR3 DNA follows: TGCGCCAGCAGCCAAGATGCGGGCAGGAACTACGAGCAGTACTTC.

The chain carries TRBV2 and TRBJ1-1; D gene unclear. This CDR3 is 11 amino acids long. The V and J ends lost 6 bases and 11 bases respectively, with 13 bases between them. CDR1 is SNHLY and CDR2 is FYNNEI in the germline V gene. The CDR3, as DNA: TGTGCCAGCAGCGCCGACGGAGTGGCTTTCTTT. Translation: CASSADGVAFF.

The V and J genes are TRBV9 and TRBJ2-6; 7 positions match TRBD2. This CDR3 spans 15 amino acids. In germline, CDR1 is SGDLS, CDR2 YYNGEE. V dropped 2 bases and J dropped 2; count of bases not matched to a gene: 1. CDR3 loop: CASSVLAAGANVLTF. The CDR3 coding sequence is TGTGCCAGCAGCGTCCTAGCGGCTGGGGCCAACGTCCTGACTTTC. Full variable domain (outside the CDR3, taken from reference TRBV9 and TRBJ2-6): DSGVTQTPKHLITATGQRVTLRCSPRSGDLSVYWYQQSLDQGLQFLIQYYNGEERAKGNILERFSAQQFPDLHSELNLSSLELGDSALYFCASSVLAAGANVLTFGAGSRLTVL.

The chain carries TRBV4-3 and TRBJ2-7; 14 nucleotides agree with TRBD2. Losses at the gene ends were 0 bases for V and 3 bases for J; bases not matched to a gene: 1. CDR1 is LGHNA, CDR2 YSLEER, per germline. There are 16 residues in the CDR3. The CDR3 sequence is CASSQDGTSGGYEQYF. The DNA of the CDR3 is TGCGCCAGCAGCCAAGATGGGACTAGCGGGGGCTACGAGCAGTACTTC.

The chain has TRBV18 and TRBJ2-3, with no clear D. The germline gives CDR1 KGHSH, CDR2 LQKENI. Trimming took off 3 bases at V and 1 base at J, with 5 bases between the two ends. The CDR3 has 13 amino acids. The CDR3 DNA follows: TGTGCCAGCTCACCCCCCGGCACAGATACGCAGTATTTT. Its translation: CASSPPGTDTQYF.

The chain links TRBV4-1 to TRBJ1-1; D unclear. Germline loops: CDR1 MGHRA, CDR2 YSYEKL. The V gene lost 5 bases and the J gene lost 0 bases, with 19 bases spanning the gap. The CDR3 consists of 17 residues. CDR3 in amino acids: CASSSRHGTTMNTEAFF. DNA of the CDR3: TGCGCCAGCAGCAGCCGTCACGGTACGACTATGAACACTGAAGCTTTCTTT.

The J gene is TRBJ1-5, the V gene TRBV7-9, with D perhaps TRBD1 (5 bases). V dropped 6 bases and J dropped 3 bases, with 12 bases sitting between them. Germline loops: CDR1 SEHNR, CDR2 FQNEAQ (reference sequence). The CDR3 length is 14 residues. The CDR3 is CASSFTGYNQPQHF. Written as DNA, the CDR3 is TGTGCCAGCAGTTTTACAGGATACAATCAGCCCCAGCATTTT.

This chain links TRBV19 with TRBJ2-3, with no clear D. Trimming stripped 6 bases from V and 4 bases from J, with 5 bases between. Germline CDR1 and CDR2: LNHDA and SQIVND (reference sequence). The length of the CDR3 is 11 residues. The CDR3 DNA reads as TGTGCCAGTAGCGAGGCAGATACGCAGTATTTT. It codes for CASSEADTQYF.

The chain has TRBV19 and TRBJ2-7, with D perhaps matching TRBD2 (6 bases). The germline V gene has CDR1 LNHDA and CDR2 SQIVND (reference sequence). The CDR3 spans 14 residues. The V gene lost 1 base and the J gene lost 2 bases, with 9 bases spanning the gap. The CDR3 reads CASSIGRGPYEQYF. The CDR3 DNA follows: TGTGCCAGTAGTATAGGGAGGGGCCCCTACGAGCAGTACTTC.

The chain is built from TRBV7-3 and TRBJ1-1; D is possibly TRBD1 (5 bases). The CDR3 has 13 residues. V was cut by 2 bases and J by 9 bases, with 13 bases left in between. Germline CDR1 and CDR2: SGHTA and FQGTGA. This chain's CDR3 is CASSLGGKLQAFF. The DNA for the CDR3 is TGTGCCAGCAGCTTAGGGGGGAAGCTCCAAGCTTTCTTT.